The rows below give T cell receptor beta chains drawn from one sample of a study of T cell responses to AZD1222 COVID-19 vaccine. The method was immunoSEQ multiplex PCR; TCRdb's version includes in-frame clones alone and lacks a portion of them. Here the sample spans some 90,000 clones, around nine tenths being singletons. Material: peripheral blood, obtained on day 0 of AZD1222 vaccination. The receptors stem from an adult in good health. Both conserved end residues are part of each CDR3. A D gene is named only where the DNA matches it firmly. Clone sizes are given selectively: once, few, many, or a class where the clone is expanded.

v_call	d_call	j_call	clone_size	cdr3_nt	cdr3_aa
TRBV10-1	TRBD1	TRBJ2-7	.	TGCGCCAGCAGTGCTACCGGGACAGGGGGATACGAGCAGTACTTC	CASSATGTGGYEQYF
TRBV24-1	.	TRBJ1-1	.	TGTGCCACCAGTGACCTTTGGGGAAGAGCTTTCTTT	CATSDLWGRAFF
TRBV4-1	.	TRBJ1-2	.	TGCGCCAGCAGCCAGCGGGACTATGGCTACACCTTC	CASSQRDYGYTF
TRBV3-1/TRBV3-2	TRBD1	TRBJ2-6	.	TGTGCCAGCAGCCAGCGGGACAGGGCTCCCTCTGGGGCCAACGTCCTGACTTTC	CASSQRDRAPSGANVLTF
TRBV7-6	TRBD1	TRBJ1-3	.	TGTGCCAGCAGCTCCGGGACAGGCTCTGGAAACACCATATATTTT	CASSSGTGSGNTIYF
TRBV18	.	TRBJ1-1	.	TGTGCCAGCTCACTGGGACTAATCAACACTGAAGCTTTCTTT	CASSLGLINTEAFF
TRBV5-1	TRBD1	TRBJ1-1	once	TGCGCCAGCAGCTTTACAGGGGAAAACACTGAAGCTTTCTTT	CASSFTGENTEAFF
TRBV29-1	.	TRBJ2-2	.	TGCAGCGTTGGCGGCTTGGACACCGGGGAGCTGTTTTTT	CSVGGLDTGELFF
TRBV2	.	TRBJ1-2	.	TGTGCCAGCAGTGAATATCGGCAGGGGCTCTACACCTTC	CASSEYRQGLYTF
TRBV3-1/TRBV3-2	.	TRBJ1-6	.	TGTGCCAGCAGCCAAGATCCAGGGACAAATGCATCACCCCTCCACTTT	CASSQDPGTNASPLHF
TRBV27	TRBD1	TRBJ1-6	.	TGTGCCAGCAGTAAGGACAGGGGTTCACCCCTCCACTTT	CASSKDRGSPLHF
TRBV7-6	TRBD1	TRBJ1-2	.	TGTGCCAGCAGCCCAGGACAGGCGTCGGGAGGTGGCTACACCTTC	CASSPGQASGGGYTF
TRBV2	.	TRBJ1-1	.	TGTGCCAGCAGATCTGGACAAATGAACACTGAAGCTTTCTTT	CASRSGQMNTEAFF
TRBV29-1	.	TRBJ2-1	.	TGCAGCGTCCACCAGGATGAGCAGTTCTTC	CSVHQDEQFF
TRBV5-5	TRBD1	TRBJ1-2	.	TGTGCCAGCAGCAAAAACAGGGGTGACGATGGCTACACCTTC	CASSKNRGDDGYTF
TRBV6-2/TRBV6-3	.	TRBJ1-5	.	TGTGCCAGCAGTTACGGGTCAGGGAATGGCCAGCCCCAGCATTTT	CASSYGSGNGQPQHF
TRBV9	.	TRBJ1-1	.	TGTGCCAGCAGCTCCCGGCTAGATAAGAACACTGAAGCTTTCTTT	CASSSRLDKNTEAFF
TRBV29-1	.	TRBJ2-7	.	TGCAGCGTAGAAGGAGGGTTCCCCTACGAGCAGTACTTC	CSVEGGFPYEQYF
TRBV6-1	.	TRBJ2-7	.	TGTGCCAGCAGTGATGGGACTTTCTACGAGCAGTACTTC	CASSDGTFYEQYF
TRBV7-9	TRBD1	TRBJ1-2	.	TGTGCCAGCAGCTTAGGGACAGGGTCGTCCTATGGCTACACCTTC	CASSLGTGSSYGYTF
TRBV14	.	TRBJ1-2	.	TGTGCCAGCAGCCAAGTTACGGGTGGCTACACCTTC	CASSQVTGGYTF
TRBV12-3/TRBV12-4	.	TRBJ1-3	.	TGTGCCAGCAGTTTAAGTCGAAACACCATATATTTT	CASSLSRNTIYF
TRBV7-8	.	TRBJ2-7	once	TGTGCCAGCAGCTTATGGGCCCAGAGGGGATCACCGTCCTACGAGCAGTACTTC	CASSLWAQRGSPSYEQYF
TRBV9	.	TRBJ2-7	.	TGTGCCAGCAGCGTAGAACAGGGACCCTTCGACGAGCAGTACTTC	CASSVEQGPFDEQYF
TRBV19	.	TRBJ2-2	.	TGTGCCAGTAGTACCCAACGGACAGCGGCCGGGGAGCTGTTTTTT	CASSTQRTAAGELFF
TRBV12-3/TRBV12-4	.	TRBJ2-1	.	TGTGCCAGCAGTTTCAATGAGCAGTTCTTC	CASSFNEQFF
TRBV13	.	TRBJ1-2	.	TGTGCCAGCAGCTCAAGACGGATCTATGGCTACACCTTC	CASSSRRIYGYTF
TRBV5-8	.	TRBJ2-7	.	TGTGCCAGCAGCTTCGGTTCAGGAGGAGTACGGGAGCAGTACTTC	CASSFGSGGVREQYF